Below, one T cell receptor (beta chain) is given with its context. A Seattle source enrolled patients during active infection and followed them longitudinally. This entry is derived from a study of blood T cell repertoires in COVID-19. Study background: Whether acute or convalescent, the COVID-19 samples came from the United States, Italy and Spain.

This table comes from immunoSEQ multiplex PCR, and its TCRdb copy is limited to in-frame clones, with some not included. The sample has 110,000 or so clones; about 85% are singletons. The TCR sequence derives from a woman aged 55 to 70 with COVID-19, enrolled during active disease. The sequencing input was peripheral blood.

In DNA form, the CDR3 reads TGTGCCAGTAGTATGCCAGACAGGGCTCTGATATCTGGCTACACCTTC. This encodes CASSMPDRALISGYTF. This sequence joins TRBV19 and TRBJ1-2; 7 bases map to TRBD1. CDR3 length: 16 residues. The germline gives CDR1 LNHDA, CDR2 SQIVND (reference sequence). Losses at the gene ends were 3 bases for V and 7 bases for J; bases not matched to a gene: 14.